This T cell receptor (beta chain) stems from a study of shared clonotypes between healthy human individuals. Study observations and caveats: Clonotypes that were shared across a handful of donors made up 4.5% to 5% of naive CD4 clonotypes. Sorted-subset sequencing was shown by rarefaction to be incomplete despite large depth.

CD8 cells regarded as naive lacked CD45RO, were positively chosen for CCR7, and omitted terminally differentiated effector memory CD45RA+ cells. Regarding this clone: Its antigen is unknown.

CDR3 length: 14 residues. Germline lookup yields CDR1 MNHEY and CDR2 SVGAGI. Trimming removed 2 bases at V and 8 bases at J, with 13 bases between. Source study methods: Filtering differed because ImmunoSEQ produced junction-only sequences that carried no quality scores. The assay was immunoSEQ multiplex PCR, and TCRdb's table has in-frame clones only and misses some. V and J calls and clone size are copied from that table; D and trimming were computed from the DNA. The sample shows some 2 million clones, about 95% of them seen only once. Sequencing used naive CD8+ T cells sorted from blood. The chain employs TRBV6-5 and TRBJ2-1; no clear D gene. The clonotype was recovered from a man in his late teens or twenties in good health. The CDR3 is CASSYTPWLDEQFF. The CDR3 DNA reads TGTGCCAGCAGTTACACCCCCTGGCTCGATGAGCAGTTCTTC.